The clone carrying this T cell receptor beta chain appeared a few times. Its cognate antigen is unknown. This CDR3 has 13 residues. CDR1 and CDR2 from the germline V gene are MDHEN and SYDVKM. The junction had 3 bases not matched to a gene; V was cut back by 7 bases and J by 3 bases. Donors had no recently reported acute infections or vaccinations and were HIV-negative. The data originate from a study of shared clonotypes between healthy human individuals. The table came from immunoSEQ multiplex PCR; TCRdb's copy has only in-frame clones and leaves some out. The table has 900,000 to 1,200,000 clones, 78% seen once. Regarding the study as a whole: Shared clonotypes: roughly 5% naive CD4, around 3.5% naive CD8, less than 2.5% memory CD4, 0.4% to 0.5% memory CD8. In contrast to clonotypes shared by all four donors, non-shared clonotypes had lower generation probabilities. Despite large depth, sorted-subset datasets appeared incompletely sequenced.

Material for sequencing was memory CD4+ T cells from PBMCs. The subset: CD45RA-negative fraction. This receptor was identified in a man between 18 and 29 years old in good health. Some clones in this sample may be carry-over from other donors' samples. The V and J genes are TRBV28 and TRBJ2-7, with 10 nucleotides matching TRBD1. The CDR3 coding sequence is TGTGCCAGCACGACAGGGGGCCTCTACGAGCAGTACTTC. The encoded protein is CASTTGGLYEQYF. The whole variable domain, filled in from reference TRBV28 and TRBJ2-7, reads DVKVTQSSRYLVKRTGEKVFLECVQDMDHENMFWYRQDPGLGLRLIYFSYDVKMKEKGDIPEGYSVSREKKERFSLILESASTNQTSMYLCASTTGGLYEQYFGPGTRLTVT.